The rows below give T cell receptor beta chains drawn from one sample of a study of blood T cells in healthy people across ages. TCRdb analysed the 5' RACE reads with MiXCR anew, one entry per CDR3 protein. The data show more than 800,000 distinct CDR3 sequences, more than 35% seen once. Sequencing was carried out using blood. The receptors shown here come from a woman aged 55 to 70 in good health. CDR3s leave out the opening cysteine and the closing phenylalanine or tryptophan.

j_call v_call cdr3_aa
TRBJ2-1 TRBV18 ASSLTSMDEQF
TRBJ2-3 TRBV7-9 ASGNRGGAPLTQY
TRBJ2-3 TRBV25-1 ASSEYGTGSTDTQY
TRBJ2-5 TRBV6-5 ASSYPGQRETQY
TRBJ1-2 TRBV10-3 AISGGGPQSIPVNYGYT
TRBJ2-1 TRBV20-1 SASPLRGGSYNEQF
TRBJ2-5 TRBV12-3/TRBV12-4 ASSISGTSQETQY
TRBJ2-2 TRBV2 ASSGQAMGTGELF
TRBJ1-5 TRBV20-1 SARARADHSNQPQH
TRBJ2-3 TRBV6-5 ASSDSSEDTQY
- TRBV27 ASSLIPGDTDEQY
TRBJ2-1 TRBV11-2 ASSLDIAVYNEQF
TRBJ2-1 TRBV6-6 ASSYLGTSGDYNEQF
TRBJ2-1 TRBV10-3 AISNGGGYNEQF
TRBJ2-7 TRBV9 ASSLTGGSKDEQY
TRBJ2-7 TRBV29-1 SVEIRGGLQY
TRBJ2-1 TRBV7-3 ASSSAARNEQF
TRBJ1-2 TRBV12-3/TRBV12-4 ASSDTRINYGDT
TRBJ2-1 TRBV5-1 ASSLGSRGLIADERF
TRBJ1-4 TRBV6-1 ASSSGTGATNEKLF
TRBJ1-1 TRBV3-1 ASSPMRRTDQGAF
TRBJ2-2 TRBV9 ASSAQGGDTGELF
TRBJ2-1 TRBV5-1 ASSFLAVNNEQF
TRBJ2-7 TRBV20-1 SARDPGGAGYEQY
TRBJ1-5 TRBV7-8 ASSQPGVGSPQH
TRBJ2-6 TRBV28 ASRADRANVLT
TRBJ2-5 TRBV25-1 ASSEWQVRTDDPQETQY
TRBJ2-4 TRBV5-8 ASSGGGDKNIQY
TRBJ2-4 TRBV28 ASCGTGPGRQY
TRBJ2-7 TRBV6-1 ASSWIGASSYEQY
TRBJ2-4 TRBV20-1 SARESPVAKNIQY
TRBJ2-5 TRBV5-1 ASSLDGRTFQETQY
TRBJ2-4 TRBV6-1 ASSAQSNLAVGY
TRBJ2-5 TRBV27 ASSPRAGRTQY
TRBJ1-2 TRBV29-1 SVRDRVGYT
TRBJ2-7 TRBV4-2 ASSQERPSGRAGEQY
TRBJ1-5 TRBV28 ASSPRVPNQPQH
TRBJ1-1 TRBV6-6 ASSYGGVLWTEAF
TRBJ2-7 TRBV12-3/TRBV12-4 ASSPRKAGGSQAPEQY
TRBJ2-7 TRBV9 ASSVVPSVTYEQY
TRBJ2-1 TRBV28 ASSLSGLRGRSSYNEQF
TRBJ2-3 TRBV13 ASSPRGSGGDTQY
TRBJ2-7 TRBV12-3/TRBV12-4 ASTPGGYGTEQY
TRBJ2-1 TRBV20-1 SVERLAGMGKEQF